The 30 T cell receptor beta chains listed next were all sequenced from one sample in a study of CD4+ T cells in melanoma. Using immunoSEQ multiplex PCR, the repertoire was profiled, and TCRdb retains in-frame clones only, with some absent. This sample has approximately 15,000 clones, with approximately 88% found just once. Input material: cells from a culture (not recorded whether cultured in vitro). These receptors originate from a human donor with melanoma.

The gene calls are TRBV18 and TRBJ2-1; D ambiguous. V was pared by 2 bases and J by 7 bases, with 15 bases between. The CDR3 runs to 15 residues. From germline, CDR1 is KGHSH and CDR2 LQKENI. CDR3 residues: CASSPYLGRTNEQFF. For the CDR3, the DNA is TGTGCCAGCTCACCATACCTGGGTCGGACGAATGAGCAGTTCTTC.

The chain combines TRBV30 with TRBJ1-5; 7 nucleotides match TRBD1. J was trimmed by 0 bases and V by 4 bases; bases with no gene match: 9. CDR3 length equals 16 residues. Per the germline V gene, CDR1 is GTSNPN and CDR2 is SVGIG (reference sequence). CDR3 in DNA: TGTGCCTGGAACGCCCCGGGACAGCTTAGCAATCAGCCCCAGCATTTT. Residues: CAWNAPGQLSNQPQHF.

In its sample, this clone was seen a few times. V is TRBV4-1 and J is TRBJ2-2; possibly TRBD2 for D (5 bases). The CDR3 spans 14 residues. The V end was cut by 3 bases, the J end by 7 bases, with 12 bases between. In germline, CDR1 is MGHRA, CDR2 YSYEKL. The CDR3, as DNA: TGCGCCAGCAGCCAGGCCGGGGATATCGGGGAGCTGTTTTTT. This gives the protein CASSQAGDIGELFF.

The chain uses TRBV9 and TRBJ2-1; D not resolved. The CDR3 spans 13 residues. Germline CDR1 SGDLS, CDR2 YYNGEE. V was trimmed by 0 bases and J by 5 bases, leaving 6 bases between them. CDR3 residues: CASSVATDNEQFF. The DNA for the CDR3 is TGTGCCAGCAGCGTAGCGACCGACAATGAGCAGTTCTTC.

The CDR3 bases are TGTGCCAGCAGTGGGACCGCTCGGGAGGGCTACACCTTC. Amino acids: CASSGTAREGYTF. The chain employs TRBV14 and TRBJ1-2, with a weak D call TRBD1 (5 bases). The CDR3 spans 13 residues. Germline V gene data show CDR1 as SGHDN and CDR2 as FVKESK. The V end lost 6 bases, the J end lost 8 bases, and 16 bases lay between the germline ends.

V gene TRBV30 combines with J gene TRBJ1-4; D is perhaps TRBD1 (5 bases). V dropped 7 bases and J dropped 8 bases, with 14 bases sitting between them. Germline CDR1 is GTSNPN and CDR2 is SVGIG (reference sequence). This CDR3 spans 12 amino acids. The CDR3 is CALGPSGEKLFF. As DNA, the CDR3 is TGTGCCTTGGGACCCTCAGGGGAAAAACTGTTTTTT. The variable domain in full, with the rest retrieved from reference TRBV30 and TRBJ1-4, is SQTIHQWPATLVQPVGSPLSLECTVEGTSNPNLYWYRQAAGRGLQLLFYSVGIGQISSEVPQNLSASRPQDRQFILSSKKLLLSDSGFYLCALGPSGEKLFFGSGTQLSVL.

The chain uses TRBV30 and TRBJ2-5; D is ambiguous. This CDR3 spans 12 amino acids. Germline lookup yields CDR1 GTSNPN and CDR2 SVGIG (reference sequence). The V end lost 2 bases, the J end lost 0 bases, and 4 bases lay between the germline ends. CDR3 residues: CAWSTNQETQYF. The DNA for the CDR3 is TGTGCCTGGAGTACAAACCAAGAGACCCAGTACTTC.

The genes are TRBV5-1 and TRBJ1-4; 8 nucleotides agree with TRBD1. Germline V CDR1 and CDR2: SGHRS, YFSETQ. The CDR3 runs to 16 residues. V gave up 0 bases and J gave up 8 bases; unmatched junction bases: 9. The CDR3 loop is CASSLAYRGAREKLFF. The CDR3 nucleotides read TGCGCCAGCAGCTTGGCATACAGGGGGGCGAGAGAAAAACTGTTTTTT.

Worth noting for this clone: Different DNA sequences within this sample yield the same CDR3. The rearrangement links TRBV5-1 to TRBJ1-3; D uncertain. The V end lost 0 bases, the J end lost 2 bases, and 9 bases lay between the germline ends. The germline V gene encodes CDR1 SGHRS and CDR2 YFSETQ. CDR3 length: 15 residues. CDR3 DNA: TGCGCCAGCAGCTTGGTCGGGGTTCCTGGAAACACCATATATTTT. Translation gives CASSLVGVPGNTIYF.

This clone was seen a few times. This chain uses TRBV19 with TRBJ2-7, with TRBD2 identical over 7 bases. Germline V gives CDR1 LNHDA, CDR2 SQIVND (reference sequence). Losses at the gene ends were 4 bases for V and 0 bases for J; bases not matched to a gene: 3. The CDR3 runs to 14 residues. The DNA for the CDR3 is TGTGCCAGTAGTACCATAGCGGGCTCCTACGAGCAGTACTTC. Translated, it gives CASSTIAGSYEQYF. Full variable domain (remainder filled in from reference TRBV19 and TRBJ2-7): DGGITQSPKYLFRKEGQNVTLSCEQNLNHDAMYWYRQDPGQGLRLIYYSQIVNDFQKGDIAEGYSVSREKKESFPLTVTSAQKNPTAFYLCASSTIAGSYEQYFGPGTRLTVT.

The chain has TRBV2 and TRBJ1-4; tentatively, D is TRBD1 (6 bases). This CDR3 has 18 amino acids. From germline, CDR1 is SNHLY and CDR2 FYNNEI. Between the trimmed V and J ends, which lost 4 bases and 2 bases, there was a span of 20 bases. CDR3 protein: CASSGTASKRVTNEKLFF. CDR3 nucleotide sequence: TGTGCCAGCAGTGGGACAGCTTCTAAACGGGTGACTAATGAAAAACTGTTTTTT.

The rearrangement links TRBV6-4 to TRBJ1-4, with a weak D call TRBD1 (5 bases). This CDR3 spans 13 amino acids. Per germline, CDR1 MRHNA and CDR2 SNTAGT. V lost 6 bases and J lost 7, with 12 bases in between. In DNA form, the CDR3 reads TGTGCCAGCAGGAGGCAGGGACGTGAAAAACTGTTTTTT. Its protein is CASRRQGREKLFF.

This sequence joins TRBV5-1 and TRBJ2-5; TRBD1 aligns across 7 bases. The CDR3 contains 14 residues. Trimming cost V 4 bases and J 4 bases; bases outside gene matches: 7. CDR1 is SGHRS, CDR2 YFSETQ, per germline. DNA for the CDR3: TGCGCCAGCAGCACGGGACAGCAGGGAGAGACCCAGTACTTC. This gives the protein CASSTGQQGETQYF.

The chain links TRBV10-3 to TRBJ2-3, with D unclear. Germline CDR1 and CDR2: ENHRY and SYGVKD. CDR3 length: 11 residues. V lost 8 bases to trimming and J lost 6 bases, with 9 bases between them. CDR3 sequence (DNA): TGTGCCATCTCTGCCCGGGATACGCAGTATTTT. Its translation: CAISARDTQYF.

The rearrangement joins TRBV9 to TRBJ1-4; 8 bases fit TRBD1. The CDR3 loop spans 17 amino acids. Losses at the gene ends were 2 bases for V and 0 bases for J; bases not matched to a gene: 6. Germline V gene lookup returns CDR1 SGDLS and CDR2 YYNGEE. CDR3 nucleotide sequence: TGTGCCAGCAGCGTTGGACAGGGAATGCCAACTAATGAAAAACTGTTTTTT. Its protein product is CASSVGQGMPTNEKLFF.

The gene calls are TRBV23-1 and TRBJ1-2; 11 bases are a match to TRBD1. TRBV23-1 is flagged as an ORF with uncertain function. Germline trimming cut 3 bases from V and 2 bases from J; bases unmatched to any gene: 14. The CDR3 length is 19 residues. CDR3 protein: CASSHRKWDRGCRNYGYTF. For the CDR3, the DNA is TGCGCCAGCAGTCATCGGAAATGGGACAGGGGGTGCCGCAACTATGGCTACACCTTC.

This clone has only one observation. V and J are TRBV2 and TRBJ2-3; no reliable D call. In germline, CDR1 is SNHLY, CDR2 FYNNEI. The CDR3 extends over 12 amino acids. V was cut by 6 bases and J by 0 bases, with 4 bases left in between. CDR3 amino acids: CASSISTDTQYF. For the CDR3, the DNA is TGTGCCAGCAGCATCAGCACAGATACGCAGTATTTT.

The sample holds a few counts of this clone. The chain carries TRBV15 and TRBJ1-4, with a weak D call TRBD1 (5 bases). CDR1 is LNHNV and CDR2 is YYDKDF in the germline V gene (reference sequence). With 5 bases removed from V and 2 bases from J, the gap between germline ends came to 12 bases. This CDR3 spans 15 amino acids. CDR3 loop: CATSYRKQTNEKLFF. The CDR3 DNA reads as TGTGCCACCAGCTACAGGAAACAGACTAATGAAAAACTGTTTTTT.

The genes are TRBV10-1 and TRBJ2-2; D is unclear. This CDR3 region has 11 residues. Germline-derived CDR1 and CDR2 are WNHNN and SYGVQD (reference sequence). Trimming left V 6 bases short and J 3 bases short, with 2 bases between. This CDR3 is CASSHTGELFF. The DNA for the CDR3 is TGCGCCAGCAGCCACACCGGGGAGCTGTTTTTT.

The rearrangement links TRBV7-9 to TRBJ1-2; tentative D call: TRBD1 (5 bases). This CDR3 comprises 15 residues. Germline CDR1 is SEHNR and CDR2 is FQNEAQ (reference sequence). Trimming shortened V by 5 bases and J by 1 base, and 14 bases separated the two germline ends. This CDR3 is CASSPPGNINYGYTF. The CDR3 bases are TGTGCCAGCAGCCCCCCAGGGAATATTAACTATGGCTACACCTTC.

V gene TRBV6-1 combines with J gene TRBJ2-3, with D possibly TRBD2 on 6 matching bases. Trimming pared 7 bases from V and 1 base from J, leaving 9 bases between. The germline CDR1 and CDR2 sequences are MNHNS and SASEGT. This CDR3 is built from 13 residues. Here the CDR3 reads CASTQRGTDTQYF. DNA for the CDR3: TGTGCCAGCACCCAGCGGGGCACAGATACGCAGTATTTT.

The chain couples TRBV19 to TRBJ1-5; 7 bases map to TRBD1. The CDR3 totals 14 residues. The J segment lost 7 bases and the V segment lost 11 bases, leaving 14 bases of the junction unmatched. From germline, CDR1 is LNHDA and CDR2 SQIVND (reference sequence). The CDR3 spells CASTLRGVGQPQHF. CDR3 DNA: TGTGCCTCGACTCTCAGGGGGGTCGGCCAGCCCCAGCATTTT. Using reference TRBV19 and TRBJ1-5 for the parts outside the CDR3, the full variable domain is DGGITQSPKYLFRKEGQNVTLSCEQNLNHDAMYWYRQDPGQGLRLIYYSQIVNDFQKGDIAEGYSVSREKKESFPLTVTSAQKNPTAFYLCASTLRGVGQPQHFGDGTRLSIL.

The chain carries TRBV11-1 and TRBJ2-5; D is possibly TRBD1 or TRBD2 (5 bases each). The CDR3 totals 13 residues. The germline gives CDR1 SGHAT, CDR2 FQDESV (reference sequence). With 1 base removed from V and 7 bases from J, the gap between germline ends came to 10 bases. CDR3: CASSLGGSATQYF. The CDR3 DNA is TGTGCCAGCAGCTTAGGGGGGAGTGCGACCCAGTACTTC. The full variable domain, in which reference TRBV11-1 and TRBJ2-5 provide the parts outside the CDR3, is EAEVAQSPRYKITEKSQAVAFWCDPISGHATLYWYRQILGQGPELLVQFQDESVVDDSQLPKDRFSAERLKGVDSTLKIQPAELGDSAMYLCASSLGGSATQYFGPGTRLLVL.

The chain couples TRBV6-5 to TRBJ1-2; TRBD1 is a possible D gene (6 bases). The V end lost 7 bases, the J end lost 2 bases, and 11 bases lay between the germline ends. The CDR3 contains 13 residues. The V gene's germline CDR1 is MNHEY and CDR2 SVGAGI. The CDR3 sequence: CASMRGQNYGYTF. The CDR3 coding sequence is TGTGCCAGCATGAGAGGACAGAACTATGGCTACACCTTC.

The V call is TRBV9, the J call TRBJ2-3, with D possibly matching TRBD2 (7 bases). CDR1 and CDR2 from the germline V gene are SGDLS and YYNGEE. The germline V and J ends were trimmed by 0 bases and 2 bases, with 19 bases remaining between them. The CDR3 is 18 amino acids. The CDR3 bases are TGTGCCAGCAGCGTAGGTCGTTATGGGGGGGGGCCCACAGATACGCAGTATTTT. It specifies CASSVGRYGGGPTDTQYF.

The rearrangement links TRBV11-2 to TRBJ1-3; D may be TRBD1 (6 bases). This CDR3 contains 16 residues. Germline CDR1 is SGHAT and CDR2 is FQNNGV. Trimming shortened V by 7 bases and J by 0 bases, and 16 bases separated the two germline ends. This CDR3 reads CASTRQAAFSGNTIYF. The CDR3 nucleotides read TGTGCCAGCACACGACAGGCGGCCTTCTCTGGAAACACCATATATTTT.

The V gene is TRBV5-1, the J gene TRBJ1-1; TRBD1 might be the D (5 bases). Germline CDR1 reads SGHRS; CDR2 reads YFSETQ. Trimming took 0 bases from V and 6 from J, leaving 12 bases between them. This CDR3 contains 14 residues. The CDR3 loop is CASSLEWGSAEAFF. The CDR3 DNA follows: TGCGCCAGCAGCTTGGAATGGGGGAGCGCTGAAGCTTTCTTT.

In this sample, this clone turned up a few times. V is TRBV18 and J is TRBJ1-5; no definite D call. The germline V gene encodes CDR1 KGHSH and CDR2 LQKENI. V lost 3 bases to trimming and J lost 1 base, with 13 bases between them. This CDR3 is built from 16 residues. As DNA, the CDR3 is TGTGCCAGCTCACCGGGAGGGAGGGTGAGCAATCAGCCCCAGCATTTT. Residues: CASSPGGRVSNQPQHF.

The rearrangement joins TRBV7-6 to TRBJ2-1, with 8 nucleotides matching TRBD2. CDR3 size: 17 residues. V shed 1 base, J shed 2 bases, and the junction held 7 bases outside the gene matches. Germline lookup yields CDR1 SGHVS and CDR2 FNYEAQ. The CDR3 nucleotides read TGTGCCAGCAGCTTAGAAGGTAGCGGGGCACCCTACAATGAGCAGTTCTTC. Translation: CASSLEGSGAPYNEQFF. Full variable domain (remainder filled in from reference TRBV7-6 and TRBJ2-1): GAGVSQSPRYKVTKRGQDVALRCDPISGHVSLYWYRQALGQGPEFLTYFNYEAQQDKSGLPNDRFSAERPEGSISTLTIQRTEQRDSAMYRCASSLEGSGAPYNEQFFGPGTRLTVL.

The V and J genes are TRBV6-1 and TRBJ2-7; D may correspond to TRBD1 or TRBD2 (6 bases each). There are 15 residues in the CDR3. The V gene's germline CDR1 is MNHNS and CDR2 SASEGT. Trimming removed 5 bases from V and 5 bases from J, with 19 bases in between. CDR3 protein: CASSLALWGADEQYF. CDR3 bases: TGTGCCAGCAGTCTGGCCCTGTGGGGGGCCGACGAGCAGTACTTC.